This paragraph reports one T cell receptor beta chain. Participant-given clinical history determined each cohort assignment. Donors in Cohort 3 who had recovered were those with two negative PCRs, healthcare professional clearance, or resolution of their symptoms. These data are taken from a study of blood T cell repertoires in COVID-19. Study-level background: PBMCs, B-cell-depleted T cells, or T cells provided the cDNA or gDNA that made up the material.

The CDR3 spans 14 residues. The germline V and J ends were trimmed by 4 bases and 7 bases, with 13 bases remaining between them. The germline gives CDR1 KGHSH, CDR2 LQKENI. The method was immunoSEQ multiplex PCR; TCRdb's version includes in-frame clones alone and lacks a portion of them. In the table there are 350,000 to 400,000 clones, roughly 91% of which are singletons. The TCR was taken from a woman under 30 who had recovered from COVID-19. This chain joins TRBV18 and TRBJ2-2; D is possibly TRBD1 (6 bases). The specimen sequenced was PBMCs or T cells enriched from blood (not recorded which). The CDR3 here is CASSLGGTDGELFF. The CDR3 DNA reads TGTGCCAGCTCACTAGGGGGAACGGACGGGGAGCTGTTTTTT.